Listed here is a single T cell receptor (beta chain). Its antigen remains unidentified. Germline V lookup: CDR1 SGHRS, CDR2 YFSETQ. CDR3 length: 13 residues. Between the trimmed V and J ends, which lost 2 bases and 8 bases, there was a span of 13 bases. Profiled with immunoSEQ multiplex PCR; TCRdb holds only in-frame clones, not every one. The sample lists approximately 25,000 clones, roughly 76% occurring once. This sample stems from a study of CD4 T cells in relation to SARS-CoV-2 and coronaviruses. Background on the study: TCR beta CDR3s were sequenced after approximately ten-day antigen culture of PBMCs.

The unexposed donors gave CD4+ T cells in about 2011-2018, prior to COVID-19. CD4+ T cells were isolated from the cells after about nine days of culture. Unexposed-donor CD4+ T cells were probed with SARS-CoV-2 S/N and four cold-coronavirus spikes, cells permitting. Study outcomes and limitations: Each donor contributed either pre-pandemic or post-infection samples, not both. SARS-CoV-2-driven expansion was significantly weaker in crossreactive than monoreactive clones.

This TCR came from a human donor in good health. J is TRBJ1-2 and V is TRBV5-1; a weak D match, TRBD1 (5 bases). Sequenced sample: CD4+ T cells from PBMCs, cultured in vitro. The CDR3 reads CASSLSGAGGYTF. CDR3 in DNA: TGCGCCAGCAGCTTAAGCGGGGCAGGAGGCTACACCTTC.